The 25 T cell receptor beta chains in this list originate from one sample, sequenced in a study of chemoradiotherapy in HPV16-positive cancers. Libraries were prepared by immunoSEQ multiplex PCR; TCRdb keeps only in-frame clonotypes and omits some of them. Here the sample spans over 20,000 clones, about 90% being singletons. The material sequenced was blood, taken from a patient who underwent chemoradiotherapy. The receptors stem from a human donor with HPV-associated anogenital cancer.

Comment on this clone: At one end, the junction sequence differs from germline, possibly due to a read error. The rearrangement uses TRBV5-4 and TRBJ1-1, with unresolved D. CDR3 length equals 11 residues. Germline V gives CDR1 SGHNT, CDR2 YYREEE (reference sequence). CDR3 nucleotides: TGCCCCGGCGGCCCGAACACTGAAGCTTTCTTT. Amino acids: CPGGPNTEAFF. The full variable domain, completed using reference TRBV5-4 and TRBJ1-1, is ETGVTQSPTHLIKTRGQQVTLRCSSQSGHNTVSWYQQALGQGPQFIFQYYREEENGRGNFPPRFSGLQFPNYSSELNVNALELDDSALYLCPGGPNTEAFFGQGTRLTVV.

The chain has TRBV6-6 and TRBJ2-7; D tentatively fits TRBD1 or TRBD2 (5 bases each). The germline V and J ends were trimmed by 6 bases and 2 bases, with 17 bases remaining between them. The CDR3 covers 15 residues. Looked up from germline, CDR1 is MNHNY and CDR2 is SVGAGI (reference sequence). The DNA of the CDR3 is TGTGCCAGCAGGGGTAGTAGGGACGGTGCCTACGAGCAGTACTTC. Protein sequence: CASRGSRDGAYEQYF.

V and J are TRBV10-3 and TRBJ2-1; D is possibly TRBD2 (5 bases). V gave up 2 bases and J gave up 7 bases, with 12 bases separating them. The length of the CDR3 is 14 residues. The germline V gene has CDR1 ENHRY and CDR2 SYGVKD. The CDR3 is CAISEGLRGNEQFF. In DNA, the CDR3 is TGTGCCATCAGTGAGGGACTCCGCGGGAATGAGCAGTTCTTC.

The V gene is TRBV30, the J gene TRBJ2-7; 11 nucleotides match TRBD1. V shed 2 bases, J shed 0 bases, and the junction held 3 bases outside the gene matches. The CDR3 totals 15 residues. From germline, CDR1 is GTSNPN and CDR2 SVGIG (reference sequence). The CDR3 loop is CAWSLGQGASYEQYF. The CDR3 region has the DNA TGTGCCTGGAGTCTCGGACAGGGGGCCTCCTACGAGCAGTACTTC.

The CDR3 DNA reads as TGCGCCAGCAGCTTGGTAGGGACTAGCCGCCACAATGAGCAGTTCTTC. Translated, it gives CASSLVGTSRHNEQFF. The chain combines TRBV5-1 with TRBJ2-1, with TRBD2 matching over 9 bases. V lost 0 bases, J lost 5 bases, and 6 bases stayed unmatched. The CDR3 consists of 16 residues. Germline values: CDR1 SGHRS, CDR2 YFSETQ.

The rearrangement links TRBV7-8 to TRBJ2-1; TRBD2 aligns across 10 bases. CDR1 SGHVS and CDR2 FQNEAQ come from the germline V gene. The CDR3 consists of 16 residues. The J segment lost 5 bases and the V segment lost 5 bases, leaving 9 bases of the junction unmatched. CDR3: CASSPLTSGLDNEQFF. CDR3 DNA: TGTGCCAGCAGCCCCTTGACTAGCGGGCTAGACAATGAGCAGTTCTTC.

The chain uses TRBV7-6 and TRBJ2-6, with D perhaps TRBD2 (6 bases). Trimming took 6 bases from V and 0 from J, leaving 21 bases between them. Per the germline V gene, CDR1 is SGHVS and CDR2 is FNYEAQ. There are 19 residues in the CDR3. In nucleotides, the CDR3 is TGTGCCAGCAGGGCGGGGACGCACCTCGTCCGCTCTGGGGCCAACGTCCTGACTTTC. Protein sequence: CASRAGTHLVRSGANVLTF.

The chain uses TRBV7-8 and TRBJ1-2, with a possible D match to TRBD1 (6 bases). CDR1 and CDR2 from the germline V gene are SGHVS and FQNEAQ. Trimming pared 5 bases from V and 6 bases from J, leaving 13 bases between. The CDR3 is made up of 13 amino acids. The CDR3 loop reads CASSLAQGNGYTF. The DNA for the CDR3 is TGTGCCAGCAGCCTCGCACAGGGAAATGGCTACACCTTC.

The chain carries TRBV9 and TRBJ2-3, with 9 bases fitting TRBD1. This CDR3 region has 14 residues. J was trimmed by 4 bases and V by 4 bases; bases with no gene match: 4. Germline lookup yields CDR1 SGDLS and CDR2 YYNGEE. In DNA form, the CDR3 reads TGTGCCAGCAGCCGGGGACAGGGTCCAGATACGCAGTATTTT. As protein: CASSRGQGPDTQYF.

This clone was observed once. The chain joins TRBV2 to TRBJ2-3; possibly TRBD2 for D (6 bases). The germline V gene encodes CDR1 SNHLY and CDR2 FYNNEI. Trimming stripped 6 bases from V and 4 bases from J, with 8 bases between. This CDR3 is 12 amino acids long. The CDR3 sequence: CASRGLSDTQYF. The CDR3 coding sequence is TGTGCCAGCAGGGGACTGTCAGATACGCAGTATTTT. Full variable domain (outside the CDR3, taken from reference TRBV2 and TRBJ2-3): EPEVTQTPSHQVTQMGQEVILRCVPISNHLYFYWYRQILGQKVEFLVSFYNNEISEKSEIFDDQFSVERPDGSNFTLKIRSTKLEDSAMYFCASRGLSDTQYFGPGTRLTVL.

V is TRBV5-6 and J is TRBJ2-1, with a possible D match to TRBD2 (7 bases). CDR3 size: 15 residues. Germline CDR1 is SGHDT and CDR2 is YYEEEE. V was pared by 0 bases and J by 5 bases, with 12 bases between. The CDR3 DNA follows: TGTGCCAGCAGCTTGGGCGGGGGCGCCAACAATGAGCAGTTCTTC. It yields the protein CASSLGGGANNEQFF.

In this sample, this clone turned up a few times. V gene TRBV2 combines with J gene TRBJ1-1; D might be TRBD1 (5 bases). CDR1 and CDR2 (germline): SNHLY, FYNNEI. The CDR3 runs 15 residues. Trimming removed 6 bases at V and 1 base at J, with 15 bases between. This CDR3 reads CASRRQGPSNTEAFF. CDR3 nucleotide sequence: TGTGCCAGCAGGCGGCAGGGCCCGTCGAACACTGAAGCTTTCTTT.

This clone has only one observation. The chain joins TRBV2 to TRBJ1-2, with 7 bases aligning to TRBD1. Germline V gives CDR1 SNHLY, CDR2 FYNNEI. V was pared by 5 bases and J by 3 bases, with 6 bases of the junction left unmatched. CDR3 length: 14 amino acids. CDR3 amino acids: CASSKGALDYGYTF. CDR3 nucleotides: TGTGCCAGCAGTAAGGGGGCCCTCGACTATGGCTACACCTTC.

The chain carries TRBV6-5 and TRBJ1-2, with 8 bases aligning to TRBD1. V lost 5 bases, J lost 5 bases, and 7 bases stayed unmatched. Per the germline V gene, CDR1 is MNHEY and CDR2 is SVGAGI. The CDR3 covers 14 residues. CDR3 protein: CASSPQGERYGYTF. CDR3 DNA sequence: TGTGCCAGCAGTCCACAGGGGGAGAGGTATGGCTACACCTTC.

The chain joins TRBV5-4 to TRBJ1-6; D may be TRBD1 (6 bases). There are 16 residues in the CDR3. V was shortened by 0 bases and J by 7 bases, with 14 bases between the two germline ends. Germline V gene sequence: CDR1 SGHNT, CDR2 YYREEE (reference sequence). CDR3 in DNA: TGTGCCAGCAGCTTGGATGGACAGAGTGGGAATTCACCCCTCCACTTT. Translation: CASSLDGQSGNSPLHF.

The chain carries TRBV20-1 and TRBJ2-3; TRBD2 is a possible D gene (5 bases). The CDR3 covers 11 residues. Germline V gene lookup returns CDR1 DFQATT and CDR2 SNEGSKA (reference sequence). Trimming shortened V by 5 bases and J by 10 bases, and 13 bases separated the two germline ends. CDR3 sequence: CSAPDSGAQYF. In nucleotides, the CDR3 is TGCAGTGCTCCGGACTCGGGCGCGCAGTATTTT.

This chain links TRBV27 with TRBJ2-3, with D perhaps TRBD1 or TRBD2 (5 bases each). CDR1 and CDR2 from the germline V gene are MNHEY and SMNVEV (reference sequence). The CDR3 extends over 16 amino acids. Trimming pared 2 bases from V and 3 bases from J, leaving 15 bases between. The DNA for the CDR3 is TGTGCCAGCAGTTTAATTGGGGCTGGGGAGACAGATACGCAGTATTTT. Its protein is CASSLIGAGETDTQYF.

The J gene is TRBJ1-5, the V gene TRBV6-1, with D unclear. Trimming took off 2 bases at V and 7 bases at J, with 15 bases between the two ends. The CDR3 runs to 15 residues. Germline-derived CDR1 and CDR2 are MNHNS and SASEGT. DNA of the CDR3: TGTGCCAGCAGTGAAATCGTCAGGTTAGACCAGCCCCAGCATTTT. As protein: CASSEIVRLDQPQHF.

This clone was counted between two and nine times. The rearrangement uses TRBV18 and TRBJ2-1; 10 nucleotides match TRBD2. J was trimmed by 0 bases and V by 6 bases; bases with no gene match: 17. Germline CDR1 and CDR2: KGHSH and LQKENI. The CDR3 extends over 20 amino acids. The CDR3 sequence is CASSDGLAALSRSSYNEQFF. In DNA, the CDR3 is TGTGCCAGCTCTGACGGACTAGCGGCCCTTAGTAGGAGCTCCTACAATGAGCAGTTCTTC. The whole variable domain, filled in from reference TRBV18 and TRBJ2-1, reads NAGVMQNPRHLVRRRGQEARLRCSPMKGHSHVYWYRQLPEEGLKFMVYLQKENIIDESGMPKERFSAEFPKEGPSILRIQQVVRGDSAAYFCASSDGLAALSRSSYNEQFFGPGTRLTVL.

As DNA, the CDR3 is TGTGCCAGTAGGACCCGTAGCGGGAGGGGCTCTGGGGCCAACGTCCTGACTTTC. It codes for CASRTRSGRGSGANVLTF. The gene calls are TRBV19 and TRBJ2-6; 11 bases are shared with TRBD2. This CDR3 has 18 residues. The V and J ends lost 6 bases and 0 bases, in that order; junction bases with no gene match: 7. CDR1 and CDR2 from the germline V gene are LNHDA and SQIVND (reference sequence).

The J gene is TRBJ2-3, the V gene TRBV20-1; D unclear. V was cut by 5 bases and J by 8 bases, with 8 bases left in between. CDR3 length: 10 residues. Germline V gives CDR1 DFQATT, CDR2 SNEGSKA (reference sequence). This chain's CDR3 is CSAHKGTQYF. The CDR3 bases are TGCAGTGCTCATAAGGGTACGCAGTATTTT.

The genes are TRBV5-5 and TRBJ1-3; 8 bases are shared with TRBD1. CDR1 and CDR2 (germline): SGHKS, YYEKEE (reference sequence). The CDR3 extends over 16 amino acids. V was clipped by 3 bases and J by 3 bases; unmatched bases: 8. CDR3 sequence (DNA): TGTGCCAGCAGCTCCGTATGGACAGGGAGTGGAAACACCATATATTTT. Protein sequence: CASSSVWTGSGNTIYF.

The V and J genes are TRBV7-2 and TRBJ2-2; D gene uncertain. This CDR3 has 13 residues. V was shortened by 2 bases and J by 6 bases, with 7 bases between the two germline ends. Germline CDR1 reads SGHTA; CDR2 reads FQGNSA. CDR3: CASSLRVAGELFF. The CDR3 DNA sequence: TGTGCCAGCAGCTTAAGGGTCGCCGGGGAGCTGTTTTTT.

This chain uses TRBV5-1 with TRBJ2-3; a possible D gene is TRBD2 (5 bases). Trimming took off 4 bases at V and 5 bases at J, with 20 bases between the two ends. Germline V gene sequence: CDR1 SGHRS, CDR2 YFSETQ. The CDR3 has 16 amino acids. This CDR3 is CASSLGEGQQKDTQYF. CDR3 sequence (DNA): TGCGCCAGCAGCCTAGGCGAGGGCCAACAAAAAGATACGCAGTATTTT.

This chain links TRBV9 with TRBJ1-5, with D possibly TRBD1 on 5 matching bases. V was trimmed by 2 bases and J by 0 bases, leaving 9 bases between them. Germline loops: CDR1 SGDLS, CDR2 YYNGEE. The CDR3 contains 15 residues. The CDR3 reads CASSVSTDSNQPQHF. In DNA, the CDR3 is TGTGCCAGCAGCGTTTCGACAGATAGCAATCAGCCCCAGCATTTT.